This T cell receptor (beta chain) was recorded in a study of OX40 agonist ivuxolimab in advanced cancers. In the study overall: Patients were infused with ivuxolimab every 2 weeks at 0.01 to 10 mg/kg.

Findings of the study overall: Clonal expansion by week 6 occurred in CD4+ and CD8+ blood T cells (at 0.1 to 3.0 mg/kg).

Worth noting for this clone: The antigen is undetermined.

CDR3 length equals 17 residues. Trimming took off 6 bases at V and 5 bases at J, with 23 bases between the two ends. Germline V lookup: CDR1 SGHNT, CDR2 YENEEA. Data came from immunoSEQ multiplex PCR; TCRdb stores just in-frame clones and leaves some out. The sample lists more than 12,000 clones; more than 70% were seen once. The chain recombines TRBV11-3 with TRBJ2-1, with a possible D match to TRBD1 (5 bases). Sequencing was performed on CD4+ or CD8+ T cells sorted from blood, taken in a trial of the OX40 agonist ivuxolimab. The TCR comes from an adult with an advanced solid tumor such as melanoma, head and neck, liver or kidney cancer. For the CDR3, the DNA is TGTGCCAGCAGTTTTACTGGACAAGCTACTTATCACAATGAGCAGTTCTTC. It is translated as CASSFTGQATYHNEQFF.